Below, one T cell receptor beta chain is given with its context. Its antigen is unknown. This CDR3 contains 14 residues. Germline CDR1 reads MNHEY; CDR2 reads SMNVEV (reference sequence). V was clipped by 8 bases and J by 5 bases, with 18 bases between them. These data come from a study of radiotherapy plus CTLA-4 blockade in lung cancer. About the research overall: An objective response was seen in under 20% of patients, and disease control in less than 35%.

The study's findings and limits: TCR clones of tumor origin grew in blood after radiotherapy plus ipilimumab.

Some clones are missing from TCRdb's copy, which holds only in-frame ones; the method was immunoSEQ multiplex PCR. The sample yields 39,000 or so clones, over 70% seen once. The sequences come from peripheral blood, collected from a patient treated with radiotherapy plus ipilimumab. The chain uses TRBV27 and TRBJ1-1; D might be TRBD1 (5 bases). The clonotype originates from a human donor with non-small cell lung cancer who had stable disease on radiotherapy plus ipilimumab. The CDR3, as DNA: TGTGCCAGCTGGAGACTGGGACTGGGAACTGAAGCTTTCTTT. Translated, it gives CASWRLGLGTEAFF.